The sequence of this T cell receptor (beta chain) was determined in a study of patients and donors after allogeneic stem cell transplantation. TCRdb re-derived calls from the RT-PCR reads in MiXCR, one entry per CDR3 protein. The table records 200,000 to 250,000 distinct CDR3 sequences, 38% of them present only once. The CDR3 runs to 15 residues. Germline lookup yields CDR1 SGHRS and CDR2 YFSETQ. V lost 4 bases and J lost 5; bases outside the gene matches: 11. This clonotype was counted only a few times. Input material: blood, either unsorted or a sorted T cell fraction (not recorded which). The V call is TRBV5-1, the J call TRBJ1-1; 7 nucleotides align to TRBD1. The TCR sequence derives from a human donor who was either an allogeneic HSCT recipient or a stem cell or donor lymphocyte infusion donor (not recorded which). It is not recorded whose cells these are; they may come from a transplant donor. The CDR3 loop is CASSTRQGGGTEAFF. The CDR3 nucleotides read TGCGCCAGCAGCACCAGACAGGGAGGAGGGACTGAAGCTTTCTTT.